This entry features one TCR beta chain sequence. The data belong to a study of blood T cell repertoires in COVID-19. Study overall: Spain, Italy and the United States supplied samples that represented acute and convalescent COVID-19.

The protocol was immunoSEQ multiplex PCR, while the TCRdb copy is restricted to in-frame clones and leaves out a portion. This sample has just over 150,000 clones; less than 85% occur once, and the top ten carry over 3%. This CDR3 has 14 amino acids. Germline values: CDR1 SGHRS, CDR2 YFSETQ. V was pared by 2 bases and J by 4 bases, with 12 bases between. The specimen sequenced was peripheral blood. The clonotype comes from a human donor with acute or convalescent COVID-19. The donor label of this sample is uncertain. The V and J genes are TRBV5-1 and TRBJ1-2, with a possible D match to TRBD1 (5 bases). CDR3 sequence: CASSFDRPSYGYTF. The DNA for the CDR3 is TGCGCCAGCAGCTTCGACAGACCCAGCTATGGCTACACCTTC.